This T cell receptor beta chain is from a study of T-cell reconstitution after alpha-beta-depleted transplantation in children. Study results and limitations: T-cell counts and diversity at one year post-transplant came mainly from newly produced T cells. Surviving thymic progenitors and recipient T cells were the source of high TCRbeta diversity at day 60 in some patients. Several hundred expanded graft clones reportedly were the source of alpha-beta T cells about two months after transplant.

This clonotype was recorded at least ten times. Its antigen is undetermined. Unique molecular identifiers were used in preparing the TCRbeta library. In TCRdb, the PCR reads were re-called with MiXCR into one record per CDR3 protein. Of tens of thousands of distinct CDR3 sequences listed, around 6% are singletons. V gave up 1 base and J gave up 2 bases, with 2 bases separating them. CDR3 size: 13 residues. This receptor was taken from a child less than two years old who had a stem cell transplant for acute myeloid leukemia, so the T cells may come from the graft donor. The chain uses TRBV12-3 or TRBV12-4 and TRBJ2-2; unclear D gene. The sample consisted of peripheral blood, taken 60 days after TCRalphabeta/CD19-depleted stem cell transplant. CDR3 sequence (DNA): TGTGCCAGCAGTTTAGACAACACCGGGGAGCTGTTTTTT. Residues: CASSLDNTGELFF.